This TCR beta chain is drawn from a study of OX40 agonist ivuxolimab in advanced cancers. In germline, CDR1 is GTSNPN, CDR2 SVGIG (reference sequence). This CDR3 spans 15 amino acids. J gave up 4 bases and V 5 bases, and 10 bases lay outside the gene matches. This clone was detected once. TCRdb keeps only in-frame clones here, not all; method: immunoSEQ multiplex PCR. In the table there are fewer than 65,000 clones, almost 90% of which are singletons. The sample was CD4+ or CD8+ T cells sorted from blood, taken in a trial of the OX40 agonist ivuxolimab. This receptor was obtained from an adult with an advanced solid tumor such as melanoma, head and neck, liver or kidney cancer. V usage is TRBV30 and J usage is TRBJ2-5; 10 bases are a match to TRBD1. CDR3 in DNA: TGTGCCTGGGTAACCGGGACAGGGGTCCGAGAGACCCAGTACTTC. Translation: CAWVTGTGVRETQYF.